A single sample gave rise to the 3 T cell receptor beta chains below, sequenced in a study of T cells in Graves' hyperthyroidism and ophthalmopathy. The TCR beta CDR3 regions underwent amplification using RNA transcripts as the source. With the HTBI primer set, the TCR CDR3 went through a first round of RT-PCR. TCRdb processed the multiplex PCR reads anew with MiXCR; each CDR3 protein has one entry. This table holds about 840,000 distinct CDR3 sequences, roughly 40% found once. Sequencing was carried out using blood. Every receptor here comes from a man aged 18 to 30 with Graves' hyperthyroidism.

This clonotype was counted many times. At one end the junction does not follow the germline gene, possibly because of a read error. The V and J genes are TRBV5-1 and TRBJ2-5; 8 bases are shared with TRBD2. The CDR3 has 15 amino acids. Germline V gives CDR1 SGHRS, CDR2 YFSETQ. This CDR3 reads CASSLASGSGETQYF. CDR3 sequence (DNA): TGTGCCAGCAGCTTAGCGAGCGGGAGTGGGGAGACCCAGTACTTC. Filled out from reference TRBV5-1 and TRBJ2-5, the complete variable domain reads KAGVTQTPRYLIKTRGQQVTLSCSPISGHRSVSWYQQTPGQGLQFLFEYFSETQRNKGNFPGRFSGRQFSNSRSEMNVSTLELGDSALYLCASSLASGSGETQYFGPGTRLLVL.

This chain joins TRBV6-4 and TRBJ2-7; 8 positions match TRBD1. The CDR3 is 14 amino acids. V dropped 7 bases and J dropped 5; count of bases not matched to a gene: 10. Germline V gene sequence: CDR1 MRHNA, CDR2 SNTAGT. The CDR3 DNA reads as TGTGCCAGCAACCTACGACAGGGGCCCAACGAGCAGTACTTC. Amino acids: CASNLRQGPNEQYF.

This clonotype was counted many times. The chain is built from TRBV7-6 and TRBJ1-4, with 7 positions matching TRBD1. V dropped 5 bases and J dropped 0; count of bases not matched to a gene: 9. The CDR3 contains 17 residues. CDR1 and CDR2 from the germline V gene are SGHVS and FNYEAQ. The CDR3 loop reads CASSLGQGTATNEKLFF. Here the CDR3 DNA reads TGTGCCAGCAGCCTGGGGCAAGGGACAGCAACTAATGAAAAACTGTTTTTT.